Described below is a single T cell receptor (beta chain) sequence and its context. What it recognizes is unknown. Germline loops: CDR1 MNHEY, CDR2 SVGEGT. This CDR3 comprises 13 residues. Trimming removed 2 bases from V and 4 bases from J; junction bases left unmatched: 2. This sample was included in a study of T cell repertoires in cytomegalovirus infection. General observations from the study: In two of eight donors, the top clonotype was HLA-C-restricted CMV-specific.

TCRdb re-analysed the reads in MiXCR, keeping a single row per CDR3 protein. The data contain about half a million distinct CDR3 sequences, about 33% of them singletons. The sequence derives from a human donor in good health (CMV status not recorded). Some clones in this sample may be carry-over from other donors' samples. The specimen was cultured PBMCs, collected from culture after CMV antigen stimulation. The rearrangement joins TRBV6-2 or TRBV6-3 to TRBJ2-7; 7 bases are shared with TRBD1. The CDR3 is CASSYQTGYEQYV. CDR3 in DNA: TGTGCCAGCAGTTACCAGACAGGGTACGAGCAGTACGTC.